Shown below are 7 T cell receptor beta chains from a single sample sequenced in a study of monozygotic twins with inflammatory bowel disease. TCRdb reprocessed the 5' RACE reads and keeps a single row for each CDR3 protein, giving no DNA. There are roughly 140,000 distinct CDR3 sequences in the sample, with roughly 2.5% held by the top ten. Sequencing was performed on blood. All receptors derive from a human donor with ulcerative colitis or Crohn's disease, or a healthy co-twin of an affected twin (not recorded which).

The CDR3 here is CASSLSNSYGYTF. The chain employs TRBV27 and TRBJ1-2. CDR1 and CDR2 from the germline V gene are MNHEY and SMNVEV (reference sequence). This CDR3 spans 13 amino acids.

This CDR3 reads CASSYMGLAEDTQYF. This sequence joins TRBV6-2 or TRBV6-3 and TRBJ2-3; TCRdb returns TRBD1, unconfirmable since there is no DNA. The CDR3 is 15 amino acids. Per the germline V gene, CDR1 is MNHEY and CDR2 is SVGEGT.

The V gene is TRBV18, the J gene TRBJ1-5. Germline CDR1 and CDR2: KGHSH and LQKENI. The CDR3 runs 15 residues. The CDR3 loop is CASSPVSSKGQPQHF.

CDR3 in amino acids: CASSSSGTENTGELFF. The V gene is TRBV5-1, the J gene TRBJ2-2; as DNA is missing, the TRBD1 call by TCRdb cannot be tested. In germline, CDR1 is SGHRS, CDR2 YFSETQ. CDR3 length: 16 amino acids.

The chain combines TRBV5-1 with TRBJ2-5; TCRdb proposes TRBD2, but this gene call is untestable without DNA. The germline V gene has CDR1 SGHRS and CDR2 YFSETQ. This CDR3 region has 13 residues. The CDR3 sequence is CASRLDSQETQYF.

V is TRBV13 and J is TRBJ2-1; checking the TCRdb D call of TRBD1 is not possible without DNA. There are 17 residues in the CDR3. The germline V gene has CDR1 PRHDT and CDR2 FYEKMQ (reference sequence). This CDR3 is CASSRTVGQGTWDEQFF.

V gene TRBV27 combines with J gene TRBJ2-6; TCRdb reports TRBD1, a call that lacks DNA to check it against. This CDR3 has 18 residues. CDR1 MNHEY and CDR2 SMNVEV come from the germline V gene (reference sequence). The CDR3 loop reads CASSTRRGVNSGANVLTF.